The sequence of this TCR beta chain was determined in a study of blood T cells in healthy people across ages. Regarding this clonotype: A read error may account for a junction end that differs from germline.

A second PCR of 7 to 11 cycles used a sample-barcoded 5' primer and a J-beta primer mix. In TCRdb, the 5' RACE reads were re-called with MiXCR into one record per CDR3 protein. The sample shows 750,000 or so distinct CDR3 sequences, around 25% of them seen only once. Germline V lookup: CDR1 SEHNR, CDR2 FQNEAQ (reference sequence). This CDR3 region has 17 residues. In addition, the sample was reused for a study of T cells of mothers and their children. That source reports: Overlap measured in related mother-child pairs was slightly, non-significantly higher than in unrelated pairs.

J is TRBJ2-1 and V is TRBV7-9, with D possibly called TRBD1 or TRBD2 (7 bases each). The source material was blood. This receptor was taken from a boy aged 5-17 years in good health. The CDR3 loop reads CSSSFNLRGGQYNEQFF. CDR3 DNA: TGTTCCAGCAGCTTTAACCTCAGGGGGGGACAATACAATGAGCAGTTCTTC.